The source of this T cell receptor (beta chain) is a study of Graves' ophthalmopathy and Graves' hyperthyroidism. This clonotype was counted many times. Its antigen is unidentified. General observations from the study: Most clonotypes expanded in thyroid above 0.001 frequency were present in blood too.

The CDR3 has 14 residues. V was pared by 6 bases and J by 5 bases, with 17 bases between. Germline-derived CDR1 and CDR2 are SGHTA and FQGNSA. Amplification targeted the TCR beta CDR3 regions, with RNA transcripts as the source material. Scientists carried out first-round RT-PCR using HTBI primers and then a second-round multiplex PCR. TCRdb fed the multiplex PCR reads into MiXCR, producing one record per CDR3 protein. The sample contains about 400,000 distinct CDR3 sequences, 18% of which appear only once. The sequence was collected from a woman between 18 and 29 years old with Graves' ophthalmopathy. Sequencing was done on a sample of peripheral blood. The V call is TRBV7-2, the J call TRBJ2-7, with D perhaps TRBD2 (6 bases). The CDR3 is CASSSRPGEDEQYF. The CDR3, as DNA: TGTGCCAGCAGTTCTAGACCCGGGGAGGACGAGCAGTACTTC.